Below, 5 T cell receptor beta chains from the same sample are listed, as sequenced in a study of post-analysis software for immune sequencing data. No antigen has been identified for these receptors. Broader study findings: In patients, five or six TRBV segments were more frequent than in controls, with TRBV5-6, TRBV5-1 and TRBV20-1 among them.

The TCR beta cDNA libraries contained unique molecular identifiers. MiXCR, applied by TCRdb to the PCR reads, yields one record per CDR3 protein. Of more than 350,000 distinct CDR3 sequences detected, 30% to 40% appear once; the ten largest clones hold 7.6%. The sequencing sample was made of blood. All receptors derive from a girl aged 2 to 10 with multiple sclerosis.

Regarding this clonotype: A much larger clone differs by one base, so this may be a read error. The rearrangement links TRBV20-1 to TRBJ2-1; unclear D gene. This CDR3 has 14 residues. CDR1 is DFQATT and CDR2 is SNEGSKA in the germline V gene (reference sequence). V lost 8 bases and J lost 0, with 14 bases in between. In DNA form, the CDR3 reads TGCAGTACCGTAAGATTTTCCTCCTACAATGAGCAGTTCTTC. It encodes CSTVRFSSYNEQFF.

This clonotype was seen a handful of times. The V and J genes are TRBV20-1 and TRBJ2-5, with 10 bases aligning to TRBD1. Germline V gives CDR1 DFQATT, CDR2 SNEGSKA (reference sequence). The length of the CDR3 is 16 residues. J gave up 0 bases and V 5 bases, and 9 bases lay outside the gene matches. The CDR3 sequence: CSARRQGAPYQETQYF. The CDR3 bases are TGCAGTGCTCGGCGACAGGGGGCCCCCTACCAAGAGACCCAGTACTTC.

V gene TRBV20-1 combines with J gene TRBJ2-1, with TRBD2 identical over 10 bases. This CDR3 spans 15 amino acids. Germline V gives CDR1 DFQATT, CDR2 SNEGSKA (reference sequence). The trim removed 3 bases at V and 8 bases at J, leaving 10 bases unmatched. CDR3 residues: CSASFLAGVMDEQFF. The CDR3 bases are TGCAGTGCTAGCTTTCTAGCGGGAGTTATGGATGAGCAGTTCTTC.

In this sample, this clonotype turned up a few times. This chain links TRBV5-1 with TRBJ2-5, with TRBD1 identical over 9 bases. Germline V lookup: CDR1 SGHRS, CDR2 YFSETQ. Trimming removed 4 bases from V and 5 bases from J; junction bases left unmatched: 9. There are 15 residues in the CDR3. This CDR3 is CASSRDTGGVETQYF. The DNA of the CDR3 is TGCGCCAGCAGCCGCGATACAGGGGGCGTGGAGACCCAGTACTTC.

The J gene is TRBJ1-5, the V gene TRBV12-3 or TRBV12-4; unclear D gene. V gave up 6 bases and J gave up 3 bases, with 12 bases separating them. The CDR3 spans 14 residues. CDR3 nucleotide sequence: TGTGCCAGCAGCGGGAGACCCTACAATCAGCCCCAGCATTTT. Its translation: CASSGRPYNQPQHF.